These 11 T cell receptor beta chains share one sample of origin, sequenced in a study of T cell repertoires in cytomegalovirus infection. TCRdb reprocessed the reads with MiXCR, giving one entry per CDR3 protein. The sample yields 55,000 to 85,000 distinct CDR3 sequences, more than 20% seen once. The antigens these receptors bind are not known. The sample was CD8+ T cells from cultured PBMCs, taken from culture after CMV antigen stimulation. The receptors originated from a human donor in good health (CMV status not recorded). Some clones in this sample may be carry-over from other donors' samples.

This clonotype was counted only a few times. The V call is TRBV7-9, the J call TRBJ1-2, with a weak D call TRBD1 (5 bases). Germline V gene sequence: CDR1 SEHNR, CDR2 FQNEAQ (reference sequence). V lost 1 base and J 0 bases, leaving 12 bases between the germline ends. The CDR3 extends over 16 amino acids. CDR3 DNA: TGTGCCAGCAGCTTAGAGGGACGAGGAGCTAACTATGGCTACACCTTC. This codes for CASSLEGRGANYGYTF.

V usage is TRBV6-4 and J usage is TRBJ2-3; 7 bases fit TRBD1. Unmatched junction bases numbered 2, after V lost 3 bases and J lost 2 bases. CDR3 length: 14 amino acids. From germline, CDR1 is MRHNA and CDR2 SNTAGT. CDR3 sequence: CASSETGNTDTQYF. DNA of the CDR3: TGTGCCAGCAGTGAGACAGGGAACACAGATACGCAGTATTTT.

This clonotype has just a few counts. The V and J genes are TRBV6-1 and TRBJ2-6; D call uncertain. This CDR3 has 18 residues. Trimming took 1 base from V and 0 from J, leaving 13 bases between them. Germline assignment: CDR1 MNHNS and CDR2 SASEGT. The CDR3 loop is CASSEDVAFSSGANVLTF. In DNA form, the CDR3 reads TGTGCCAGCAGTGAAGACGTAGCCTTCTCCTCTGGGGCCAACGTCCTGACTTTC.

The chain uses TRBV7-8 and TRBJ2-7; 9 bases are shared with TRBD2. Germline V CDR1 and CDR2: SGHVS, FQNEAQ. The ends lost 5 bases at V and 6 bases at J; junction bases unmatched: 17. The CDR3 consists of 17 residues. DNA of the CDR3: TGTGCCAGCAGCAAAGCTAGGGCTAGCGGGGCCCTCCGCGAGCAGTACTTC. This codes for CASSKARASGALREQYF.

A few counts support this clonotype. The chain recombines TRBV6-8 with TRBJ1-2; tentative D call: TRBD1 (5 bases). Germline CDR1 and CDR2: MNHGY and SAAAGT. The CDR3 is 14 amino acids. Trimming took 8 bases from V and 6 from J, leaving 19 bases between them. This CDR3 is CASHAGEGVHGYTF. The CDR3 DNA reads TGTGCCAGCCACGCCGGAGAAGGGGTACATGGCTACACCTTC.

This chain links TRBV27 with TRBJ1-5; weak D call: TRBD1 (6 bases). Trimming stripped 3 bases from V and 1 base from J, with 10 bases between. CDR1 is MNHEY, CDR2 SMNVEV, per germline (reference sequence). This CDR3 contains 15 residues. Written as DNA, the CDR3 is TGTGCCAGCAGTTTCGTGGGGGCGAGCAATCAGCCCCAGCATTTT. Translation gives CASSFVGASNQPQHF.

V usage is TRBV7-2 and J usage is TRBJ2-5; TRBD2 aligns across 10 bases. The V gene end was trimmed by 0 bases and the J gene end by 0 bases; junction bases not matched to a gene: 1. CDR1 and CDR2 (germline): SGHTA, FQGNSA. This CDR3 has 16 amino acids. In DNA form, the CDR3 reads TGTGCCAGCAGCTTAGCCACTAGCGGGGACCAAGAGACCCAGTACTTC. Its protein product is CASSLATSGDQETQYF.

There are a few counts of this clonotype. CDR3 bases: TGCGCCAGCAGCCAAGATCACGGGAACACCGGGGAGCTGTTTTTT. Translating it yields CASSQDHGNTGELFF. This chain links TRBV4-3 with TRBJ2-2; no clear D gene. V was pared by 0 bases and J by 1 base, with 6 bases between. Germline CDR1 is LGHNA and CDR2 is YSLEER. The CDR3 covers 15 residues.

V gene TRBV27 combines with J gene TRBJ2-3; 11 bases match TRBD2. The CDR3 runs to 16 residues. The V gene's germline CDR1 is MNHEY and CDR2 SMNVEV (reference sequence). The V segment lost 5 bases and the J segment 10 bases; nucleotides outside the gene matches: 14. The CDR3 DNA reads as TGTGCCAGCAGTAGTACTAGCGGGGGTCTTACCTGGGCGCAGTATTTT. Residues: CASSSTSGGLTWAQYF.

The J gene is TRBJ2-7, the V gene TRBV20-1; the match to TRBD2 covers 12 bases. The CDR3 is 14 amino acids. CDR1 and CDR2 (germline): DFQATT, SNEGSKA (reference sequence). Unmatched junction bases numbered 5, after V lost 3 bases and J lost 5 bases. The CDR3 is CSASSSGGADEQYF. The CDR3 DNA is TGCAGTGCTAGTTCTAGCGGGGGGGCTGACGAGCAGTACTTC.

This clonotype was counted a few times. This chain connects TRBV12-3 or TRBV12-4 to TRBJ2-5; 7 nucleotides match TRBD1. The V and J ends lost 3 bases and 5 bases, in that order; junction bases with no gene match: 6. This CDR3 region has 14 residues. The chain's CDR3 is CASSFGTDTETQYF. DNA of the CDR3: TGTGCCAGCAGTTTTGGGACAGATACGGAGACCCAGTACTTC.